The clone carrying this TCR beta chain was recorded a few times. Its target is not known. V was clipped by 10 bases and J by 3 bases, with 17 bases between them. CDR1 and CDR2 (germline): ENHRY, SYGVKD. The CDR3 has 14 residues. It was with a sample-barcoded 5' primer and a J-beta primer mix that a second PCR of roughly 7 to 12 cycles was run. Carrying 12 random nucleotides, a template-switch adaptor labeled each individual cDNA molecule. A minimum of 2.5 million CDR3-containing paired-end reads was obtained for each sample. TCRdb itself ran the 5' RACE reads through MiXCR, one entry per CDR3 protein. The repertoire includes 1.8 million or so distinct CDR3 sequences, 30% to 40% of them detected once, and under 30% sits in the top ten. The sample belongs to a study of blood T cells in healthy people across ages. Points from the study as a whole: Roughly linearly, TCR beta diversity per million T cells fell as age increased. Both naive CD4+ cell counts and diversity were greater in long-lived donors than in aged donors.

The chain couples TRBV10-3 to TRBJ2-3, with a possible D match to TRBD2 (6 bases). The specimen sequenced was blood. The sequence was collected from a human donor in good health. DNA of the CDR3: TGTGCCACCAGGGAGGATAAGGGGACAGATACGCAGTATTTT. As protein: CATREDKGTDTQYF.